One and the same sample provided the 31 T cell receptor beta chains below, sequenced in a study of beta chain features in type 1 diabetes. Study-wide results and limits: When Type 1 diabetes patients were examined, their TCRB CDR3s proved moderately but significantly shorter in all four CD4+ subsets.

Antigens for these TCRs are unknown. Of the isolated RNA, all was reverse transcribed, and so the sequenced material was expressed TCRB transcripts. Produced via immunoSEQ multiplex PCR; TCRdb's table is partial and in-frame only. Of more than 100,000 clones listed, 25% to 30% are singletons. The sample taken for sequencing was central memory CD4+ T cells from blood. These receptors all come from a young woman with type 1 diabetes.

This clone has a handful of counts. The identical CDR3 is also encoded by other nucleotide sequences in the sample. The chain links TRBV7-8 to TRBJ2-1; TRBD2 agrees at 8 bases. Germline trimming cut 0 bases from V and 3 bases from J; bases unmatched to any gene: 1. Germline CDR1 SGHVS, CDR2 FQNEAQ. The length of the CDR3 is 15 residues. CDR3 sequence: CASSLASGNYNEQFF. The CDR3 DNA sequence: TGTGCCAGCAGCTTAGCTAGCGGGAACTACAATGAGCAGTTCTTC.

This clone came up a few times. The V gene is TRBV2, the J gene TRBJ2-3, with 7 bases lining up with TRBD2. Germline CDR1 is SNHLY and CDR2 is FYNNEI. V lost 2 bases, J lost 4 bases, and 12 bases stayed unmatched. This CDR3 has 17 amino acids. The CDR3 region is CASSEPPGRESADTQYF. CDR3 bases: TGTGCCAGCAGTGAACCGCCCGGGCGGGAGAGTGCAGATACGCAGTATTTT.

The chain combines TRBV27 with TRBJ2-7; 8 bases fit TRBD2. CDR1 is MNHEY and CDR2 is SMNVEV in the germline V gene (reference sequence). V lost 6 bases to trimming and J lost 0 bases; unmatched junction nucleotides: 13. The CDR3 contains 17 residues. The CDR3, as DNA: TGTGCCAGCAGCCTCAAGGGGCTAGCGGGTAGCTCCTACGAGCAGTACGTC. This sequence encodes CASSLKGLAGSSYEQYV.

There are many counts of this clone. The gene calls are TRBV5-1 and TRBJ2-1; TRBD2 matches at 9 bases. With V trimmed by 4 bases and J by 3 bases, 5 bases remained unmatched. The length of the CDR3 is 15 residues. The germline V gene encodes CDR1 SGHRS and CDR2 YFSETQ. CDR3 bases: TGCGCCAGCAGCGTAGCGGGAGAAAGCTACAATGAGCAGTTCTTC. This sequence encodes CASSVAGESYNEQFF.

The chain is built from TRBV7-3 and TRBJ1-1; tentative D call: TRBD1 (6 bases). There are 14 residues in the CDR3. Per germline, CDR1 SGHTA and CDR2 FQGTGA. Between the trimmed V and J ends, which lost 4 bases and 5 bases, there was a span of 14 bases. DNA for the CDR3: TGTGCCAGCAGCTCTCAGGGAAGGGGGACTGAAGCTTTCTTT. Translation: CASSSQGRGTEAFF.

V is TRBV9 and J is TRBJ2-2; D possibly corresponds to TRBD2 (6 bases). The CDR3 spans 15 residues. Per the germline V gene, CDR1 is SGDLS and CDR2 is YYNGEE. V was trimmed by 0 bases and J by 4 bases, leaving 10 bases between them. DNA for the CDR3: TGTGCCAGCAGCGTAGTCGGGGGTAGCACCGGGGAGCTGTTTTTT. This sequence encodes CASSVVGGSTGELFF. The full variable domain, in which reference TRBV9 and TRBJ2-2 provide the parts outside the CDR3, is DSGVTQTPKHLITATGQRVTLRCSPRSGDLSVYWYQQSLDQGLQFLIQYYNGEERAKGNILERFSAQQFPDLHSELNLSSLELGDSALYFCASSVVGGSTGELFFGEGSRLTVL.

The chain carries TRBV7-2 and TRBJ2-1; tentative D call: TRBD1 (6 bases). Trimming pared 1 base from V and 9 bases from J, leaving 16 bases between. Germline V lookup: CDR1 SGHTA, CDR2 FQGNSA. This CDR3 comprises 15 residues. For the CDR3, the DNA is TGTGCCAGCAGCTTAGGGACCGAGGGGGTGCGTGAGCAGTTCTTC. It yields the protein CASSLGTEGVREQFF.

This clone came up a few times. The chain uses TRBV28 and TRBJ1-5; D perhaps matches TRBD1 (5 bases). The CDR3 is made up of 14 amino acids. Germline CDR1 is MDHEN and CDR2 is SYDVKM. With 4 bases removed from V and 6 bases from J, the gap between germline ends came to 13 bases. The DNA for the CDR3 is TGTGCCAGCAGTTCCGGAGGGGATAGTCAGCCCCAGCATTTT. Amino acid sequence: CASSSGGDSQPQHF.

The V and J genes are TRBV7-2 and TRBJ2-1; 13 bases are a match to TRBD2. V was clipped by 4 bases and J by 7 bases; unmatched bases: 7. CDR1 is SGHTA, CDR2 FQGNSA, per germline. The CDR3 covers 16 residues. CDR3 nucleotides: TGTGCCAGCAGCTCCTCGGGACTAGCGGGATCTAATGAGCAGTTCTTC. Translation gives CASSSSGLAGSNEQFF.

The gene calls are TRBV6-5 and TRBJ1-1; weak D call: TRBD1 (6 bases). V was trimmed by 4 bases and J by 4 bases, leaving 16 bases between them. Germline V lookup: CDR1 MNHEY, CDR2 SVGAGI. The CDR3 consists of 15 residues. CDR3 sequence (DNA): TGTGCCAGCAGTTGGAAACAGGGAGTTCGCACTGAAGCTTTCTTT. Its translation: CASSWKQGVRTEAFF.

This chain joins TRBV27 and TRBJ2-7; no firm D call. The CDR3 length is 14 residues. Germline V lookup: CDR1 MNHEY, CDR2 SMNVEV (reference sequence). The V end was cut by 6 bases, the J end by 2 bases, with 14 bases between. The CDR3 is CASSYRAITYEQYF. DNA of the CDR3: TGTGCCAGCAGCTACAGAGCCATAACCTACGAGCAGTACTTC.

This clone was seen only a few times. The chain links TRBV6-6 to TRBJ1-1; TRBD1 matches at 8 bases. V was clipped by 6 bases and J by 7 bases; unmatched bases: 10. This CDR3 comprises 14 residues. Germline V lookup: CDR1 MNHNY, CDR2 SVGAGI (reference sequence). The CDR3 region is CASRHDRGVGEAFF. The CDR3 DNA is TGTGCCAGCAGACACGACAGGGGAGTGGGTGAAGCTTTCTTT.

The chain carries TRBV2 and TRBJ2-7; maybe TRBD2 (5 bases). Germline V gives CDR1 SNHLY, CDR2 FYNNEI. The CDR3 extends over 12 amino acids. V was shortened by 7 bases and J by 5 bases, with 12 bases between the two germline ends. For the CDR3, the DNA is TGTGCCAGCAAGAGGGTCGGAAACGAGCAGTACTTC. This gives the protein CASKRVGNEQYF.

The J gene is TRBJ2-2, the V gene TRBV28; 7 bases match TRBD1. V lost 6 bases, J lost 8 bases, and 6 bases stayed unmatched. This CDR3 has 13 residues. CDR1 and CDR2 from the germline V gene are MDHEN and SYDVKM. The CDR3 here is CASSLTGRGELFF. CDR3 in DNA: TGTGCCAGCAGCCTGACAGGGCGGGGGGAGCTGTTTTTT.

CDR3 sequence reads: CASSKQGGNEQFF. The CDR3 DNA reads TGTGCCAGCAGTAAACAGGGTGGGAATGAGCAGTTCTTC. The chain uses TRBV2 and TRBJ2-1; D is perhaps TRBD1 (6 bases). CDR1 and CDR2 (germline): SNHLY, FYNNEI. Trimming took off 5 bases at V and 7 bases at J, with 12 bases between the two ends. This CDR3 contains 13 residues.

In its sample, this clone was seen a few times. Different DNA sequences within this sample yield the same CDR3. This CDR3 reads CASSLTGGTEAFF. CDR3 DNA: TGTGCCAGCAGTTTAACAGGGGGCACTGAAGCTTTCTTT. V usage is TRBV25-1 and J usage is TRBJ1-1, with TRBD1 matching 8 bases. Trimming cost V 5 bases and J 4 bases; bases outside gene matches: 3. CDR1 and CDR2 (germline): MGHDK, SYGVNS. The CDR3 is 13 amino acids. The whole variable domain, filled in from reference TRBV25-1 and TRBJ1-1, reads EADIYQTPRYLVIGTGKKITLECSQTMGHDKMYWYQQDPGMELHLIHYSYGVNSTEKGDLSSESTVSRIRTEHFPLTLESARPSHTSQYLCASSLTGGTEAFFGQGTRLTVV.

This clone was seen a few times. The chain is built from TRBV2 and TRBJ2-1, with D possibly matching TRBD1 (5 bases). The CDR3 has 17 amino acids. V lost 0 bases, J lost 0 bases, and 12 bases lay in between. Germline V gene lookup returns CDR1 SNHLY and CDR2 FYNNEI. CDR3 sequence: CASSEALHRSSYNEQFF. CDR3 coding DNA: TGTGCCAGCAGTGAAGCGCTTCACAGGAGCTCCTACAATGAGCAGTTCTTC.

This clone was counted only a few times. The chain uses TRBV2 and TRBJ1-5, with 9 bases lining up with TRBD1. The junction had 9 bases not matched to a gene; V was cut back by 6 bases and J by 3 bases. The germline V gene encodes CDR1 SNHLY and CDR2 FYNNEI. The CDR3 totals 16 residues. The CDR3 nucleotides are TGTGCCAGCAGAGGGGACAGGGTCTGGAACAATCAGCCCCAGCATTTT. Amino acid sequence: CASRGDRVWNNQPQHF.

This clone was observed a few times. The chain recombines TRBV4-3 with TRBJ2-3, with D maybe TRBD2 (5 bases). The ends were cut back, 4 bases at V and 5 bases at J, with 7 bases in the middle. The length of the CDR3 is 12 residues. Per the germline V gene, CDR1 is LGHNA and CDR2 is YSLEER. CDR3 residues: CASSRTLDTQYF. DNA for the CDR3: TGCGCCAGCAGCCGGACTTTAGATACGCAGTATTTT.

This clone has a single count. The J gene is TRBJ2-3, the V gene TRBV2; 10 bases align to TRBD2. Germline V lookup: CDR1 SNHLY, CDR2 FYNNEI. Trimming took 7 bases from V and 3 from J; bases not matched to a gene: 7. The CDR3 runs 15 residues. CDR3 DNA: TGTGCCAGCACCCCCGGGACTAGCGAAACAGATACGCAGTATTTT. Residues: CASTPGTSETDTQYF.

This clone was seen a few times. The CDR3 bases are TGTGCCACCAGATCGGGACAGGGATATACCTACAATGAGCAGTTCTTC. Translating it yields CATRSGQGYTYNEQFF. The V and J genes are TRBV15 and TRBJ2-1, with TRBD1 matching 9 bases. This CDR3 contains 16 residues. CDR1 and CDR2 (germline): LNHNV, YYDKDF (reference sequence). V dropped 6 bases and J dropped 2; count of bases not matched to a gene: 8.

CDR3 in amino acids: CASSPGTGSQPQHF. CDR3 bases: TGTGCCAGCAGTCCCGGGACAGGGAGTCAGCCCCAGCATTTT. The J gene is TRBJ1-5, the V gene TRBV6-5, with 9 bases identical to TRBD1. This CDR3 contains 14 residues. The V segment lost 5 bases and the J segment 6 bases; nucleotides outside the gene matches: 5. Germline CDR1 and CDR2: MNHEY and SVGAGI.

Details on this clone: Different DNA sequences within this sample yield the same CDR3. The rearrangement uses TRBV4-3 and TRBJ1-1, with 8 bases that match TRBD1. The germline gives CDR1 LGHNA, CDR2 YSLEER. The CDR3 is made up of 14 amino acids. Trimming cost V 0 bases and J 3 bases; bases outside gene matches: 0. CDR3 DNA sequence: TGCGCCAGCAGCCAAGAGACAGGGGACACTGAAGCTTTCTTT. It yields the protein CASSQETGDTEAFF.

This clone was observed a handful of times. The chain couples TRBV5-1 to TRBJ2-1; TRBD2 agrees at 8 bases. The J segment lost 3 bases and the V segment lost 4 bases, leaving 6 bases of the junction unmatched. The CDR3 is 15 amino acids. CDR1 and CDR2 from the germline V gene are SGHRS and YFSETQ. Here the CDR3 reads CASSGGTSVYNEQFF. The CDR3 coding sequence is TGCGCCAGCAGCGGAGGGACTAGTGTCTACAATGAGCAGTTCTTC.

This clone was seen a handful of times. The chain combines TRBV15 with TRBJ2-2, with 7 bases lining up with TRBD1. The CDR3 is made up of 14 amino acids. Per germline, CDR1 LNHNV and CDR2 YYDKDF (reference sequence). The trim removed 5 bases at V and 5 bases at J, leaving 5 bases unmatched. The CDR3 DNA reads TGTGCCACCAGCCCTGTCAGGGGGACCGGGGAGCTGTTTTTT. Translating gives CATSPVRGTGELFF.

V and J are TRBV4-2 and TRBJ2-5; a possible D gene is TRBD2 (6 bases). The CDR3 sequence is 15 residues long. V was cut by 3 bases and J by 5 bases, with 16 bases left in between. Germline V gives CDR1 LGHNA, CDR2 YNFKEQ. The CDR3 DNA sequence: TGTGCCAGCAGCCAGGAGGCCGGGGGTCCGGAGACCCAGTACTTC. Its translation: CASSQEAGGPETQYF.

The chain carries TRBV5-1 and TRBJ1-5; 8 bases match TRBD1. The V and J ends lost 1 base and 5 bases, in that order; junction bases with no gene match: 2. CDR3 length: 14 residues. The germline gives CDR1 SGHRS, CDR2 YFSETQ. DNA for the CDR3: TGCGCCAGCAGCTTGACAGGGGGGGATCAGCCCCAGCATTTT. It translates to CASSLTGGDQPQHF.

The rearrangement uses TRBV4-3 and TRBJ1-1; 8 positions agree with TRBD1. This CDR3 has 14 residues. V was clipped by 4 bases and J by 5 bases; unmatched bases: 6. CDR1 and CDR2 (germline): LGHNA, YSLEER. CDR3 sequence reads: CASSPDRGRTEAFF. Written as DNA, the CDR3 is TGCGCCAGCAGCCCTGACAGGGGTCGTACTGAAGCTTTCTTT.

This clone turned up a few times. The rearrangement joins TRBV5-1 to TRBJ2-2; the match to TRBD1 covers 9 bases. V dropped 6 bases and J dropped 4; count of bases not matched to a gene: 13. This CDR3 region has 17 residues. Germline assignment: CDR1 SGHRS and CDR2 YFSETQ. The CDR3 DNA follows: TGCGCCAGCACCGTCTCCTCACAGGGGGCTAGCACCGGGGAGCTGTTTTTT. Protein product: CASTVSSQGASTGELFF.

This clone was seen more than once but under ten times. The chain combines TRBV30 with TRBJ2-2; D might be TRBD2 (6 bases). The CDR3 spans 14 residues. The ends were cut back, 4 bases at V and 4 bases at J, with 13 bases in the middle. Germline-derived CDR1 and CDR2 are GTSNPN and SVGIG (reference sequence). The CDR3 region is CAWNFQGGTGELFF. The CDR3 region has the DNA TGTGCCTGGAACTTCCAGGGAGGCACCGGGGAGCTGTTTTTT.

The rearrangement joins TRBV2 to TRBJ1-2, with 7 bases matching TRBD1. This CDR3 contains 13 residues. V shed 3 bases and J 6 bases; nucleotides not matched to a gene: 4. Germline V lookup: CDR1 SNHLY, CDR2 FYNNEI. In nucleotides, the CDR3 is TGTGCCAGCAGTGAGGAGGGGGCGGATGGCTACACCTTC. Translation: CASSEEGADGYTF.